This T cell receptor beta chain was profiled in a study of T cell repertoires in cytomegalovirus infection. About the study: A matching HLA type, together with CMV infection, was signaled by public TCR beta signatures.

Findings and limits, study-wide: In two of eight donors, the top clonotype was HLA-C-restricted CMV-specific.

Remarks on this clonotype: The antigen remains unidentified.

TCRdb re-derived calls from the reads in MiXCR, one entry per CDR3 protein. Of approximately 290,000 distinct CDR3 sequences detected, around 25% appear once; the ten largest clones hold approximately 15%. CDR1 is LNHDA and CDR2 is SQIVND in the germline V gene (reference sequence). The CDR3 is 15 residues long. J lost 8 bases, V lost 6 bases, and 13 bases had no gene match. The chain links TRBV19 to TRBJ2-1; 7 nucleotides line up with TRBD2. The TCR originated in a human donor in good health (CMV status not recorded). Some clones in this sample may be carry-over from other donors' samples. Sequencing input: PBMCs. The CDR3 nucleotides read TGTGCCAGTAGCGAGGGAGGGCCCTCTTTGTATGAGCAGTTCTTC. Its translation: CASSEGGPSLYEQFF.